This T cell receptor beta chain was recovered during a study of post-analysis software for immune sequencing data. Whole-study results and caveats: Five or six TRBV segments appeared more often in patients than in controls, and TRBV5-6, TRBV5-1 and TRBV20-1 were among these.

The CDR3 covers 13 residues. CDR1 is LNHNV, CDR2 YYDKDF, per germline (reference sequence). V shed 1 base and J shed 9 bases, with 10 bases lying between them. Unique molecular identifiers had been added to the TCR beta cDNA libraries. One entry per CDR3 protein, called by TCRdb with MiXCR from the PCR reads. Altogether some 690,000 distinct CDR3 sequences are present, just under 30% being singletons, with the ten largest covering around 0.56%. Worth noting for this clonotype: The antigen is not known.

Specimen: blood. This sequence joins TRBV15 and TRBJ2-1, with D unresolved. The sequence came from a girl aged 5-17 years with multiple sclerosis. The chain's CDR3 is CATSRGLFSEQFF. The DNA of the CDR3 is TGTGCCACCAGCAGAGGATTATTCAGTGAGCAGTTCTTC.